This T cell receptor beta chain was documented in a study of CD8+ T cells in alopecia areata. This clone was seen a handful of times. cDNA serving as the sequencing template came from extracted, reverse transcribed RNA. Data came from immunoSEQ multiplex PCR; TCRdb stores just in-frame clones and leaves some out. Of 170,000 or so clones listed, about 55% are singletons. V lost 6 bases and J 4 bases, leaving 17 bases between the germline ends. CDR3 length: 14 residues. CDR1 SQVTM and CDR2 ANQGSEA come from the germline V gene. Treatment described: oral pan-JAK inhibitor, 5-10 mg twice daily. This receptor was obtained from a human donor with alopecia areata. The gene calls are TRBV29-1 and TRBJ2-3; D is ambiguous. The specimen comprised CD8+ T cells sorted from blood, sampled at week 24, from a patient treated with tofacitinib. Here the CDR3 DNA reads TGCAGCGTGATGCTTAACGTCCCCCCAGATACGCAGTATTTT. This codes for CSVMLNVPPDTQYF.